The 2 T cell receptor beta chains presented below share a single source sample, sequenced in a study of CXCR3-negative and CXCR3-positive naive CD8 T cells. No cognate antigen is known for these TCRs. Overall study findings and caveats: Naive cells positive for CXCR3 carried more hydrophobic TRB CDR3s than CXCR3-negative ones.

UMI-labeled 5' RACE yielded the TRB cDNA libraries. No DNA is given; TCRdb re-called the 5' RACE reads and lists each CDR3 protein once. The specimen's table records some 53,000 distinct CDR3 sequences. The specimen sequenced was naive CXCR3+ CD8+ T cells from blood. The subset denotes: CD45RO-CCR7+CD27+CD95- naive CD8+ T cells expressing CXCR3 (TNR3+). The receptors were sampled from a human donor in good health. Some clones in this sample may be carry-over from other donors' samples.

This chain connects TRBV7-9 to TRBJ1-1; checking the TCRdb D call of TRBD1 is not possible without DNA. CDR1 and CDR2 from the germline V gene are SEHNR and FQNEAQ (reference sequence). There are 14 residues in the CDR3. The CDR3 here is CASSLTAGGTEAFF.

J is TRBJ1-6 and V is TRBV4-2; the TRBD1 assignment by TCRdb is unverifiable without DNA. Germline CDR1 reads LGHNA; CDR2 reads YNFKEQ. The CDR3 spans 16 residues. CDR3 region: CASNPLSGSYNSPLHF.